The sample holds a few counts of the clone carrying this TCR beta chain. The antigen is undetermined. V lost 1 base and J lost 7, with 16 bases in between. CDR3 length: 16 residues. The germline V gene has CDR1 MNHEY and CDR2 SMNVEV (reference sequence). The source of the sample is a study of CD8 T cells in ankylosing spondylitis. Whole-study findings and limits: Earlier literature documents some of the motif variants in reactive arthritis synovial fluid and blood. Blood from ankylosing spondylitis patients appeared to carry a characteristic roughly eight-variant TCR beta motif. With a CD8+ phenotype, disease-linked clones were relatively rare in peripheral blood.

Library preparation for TCR beta used quantitative 5'-RACE with molecular barcodes. TCRdb reanalysed the 5' RACE reads using MiXCR and keeps one entry per CDR3 protein. The sample shows 250,000 or so distinct CDR3 sequences, over 15% of them seen only once. The TCR originated in a male donor with ankylosing spondylitis or in good health (not recorded which). The chain has TRBV27 and TRBJ2-2; maybe TRBD2 (6 bases). Sequences were obtained from blood, either unsorted or a sorted T cell fraction (not recorded which). The CDR3 region has the DNA TGTGCCAGCAGTTTATATGTGGGAGGACGGATCGGGGAGCTGTTTTTT. Protein product: CASSLYVGGRIGELFF.